Presented here are 10 T cell receptor beta chains from one specimen sequenced in a study of PD-L1 blockade in urothelial cancer. Sequenced by immunoSEQ multiplex PCR; TCRdb stores in-frame clones only, minus some. The sample holds some 44,000 clones, 80% seen once. Noted time point: pretreatment peripheral blood. The sample was PBMCs, taken around atezolizumab (anti-PD-L1) treatment. The source of these receptors is a man aged 60 to 75 with urothelial cancer.

Only a few counts were recorded for this clone. The V gene is TRBV13, the J gene TRBJ1-2, with D perhaps TRBD1 (6 bases). V lost 4 bases and J 6 bases, leaving 12 bases between the germline ends. The CDR3 runs 13 residues. Per germline, CDR1 PRHDT and CDR2 FYEKMQ (reference sequence). The CDR3, as DNA: TGTGCCAGCAGCTGGCAGGGGTCGGATGGCTACACCTTC. This gives the protein CASSWQGSDGYTF.

V and J are TRBV13 and TRBJ2-7; D is undetermined. The CDR3 sequence is 11 residues long. The germline V gene has CDR1 PRHDT and CDR2 FYEKMQ (reference sequence). The ends were cut back, 2 bases at V and 5 bases at J, with 4 bases in the middle. DNA for the CDR3: TGTGCCAGCAGCTTACTCCACGAGCAGTACTTC. It yields the protein CASSLLHEQYF.

The chain couples TRBV18 to TRBJ2-1; 11 nucleotides align to TRBD2. The trim removed 3 bases at V and 2 bases at J, leaving 9 bases unmatched. CDR1 and CDR2 from the germline V gene are KGHSH and LQKENI. CDR3 length: 18 amino acids. CDR3: CASSPPGLAGGTYNEQFF. The CDR3 DNA sequence: TGTGCCAGCTCACCCCCCGGGCTAGCGGGAGGTACCTACAATGAGCAGTTCTTC.

The V call is TRBV5-1, the J call TRBJ1-5; D gene uncertain. The CDR3 spans 15 residues. The germline V gene encodes CDR1 SGHRS and CDR2 YFSETQ. Trimming stripped 2 bases from V and 5 bases from J, with 14 bases between. The CDR3 DNA sequence: TGCGCCAGCAGCTTTGGTACAGACCCCGATCAGCCCCAGCATTTT. Protein: CASSFGTDPDQPQHF. Looking up the rest from reference TRBV5-1 and TRBJ1-5 gives the full variable domain: KAGVTQTPRYLIKTRGQQVTLSCSPISGHRSVSWYQQTPGQGLQFLFEYFSETQRNKGNFPGRFSGRQFSNSRSEMNVSTLELGDSALYLCASSFGTDPDQPQHFGDGTRLSIL.

The chain combines TRBV15 with TRBJ2-7, with D possibly TRBD2 on 7 matching bases. Germline V CDR1 and CDR2: LNHNV, YYDKDF (reference sequence). The CDR3 is 19 residues long. Trimming stripped 0 bases from V and 2 bases from J, with 23 bases between. The chain's CDR3 is CATSRDGGRLAEITYEQYF. DNA for the CDR3: TGTGCCACCAGCAGAGATGGGGGGCGGCTAGCGGAAATAACCTACGAGCAGTACTTC.

The chain is built from TRBV28 and TRBJ2-2, with 9 bases fitting TRBD1. V gave up 6 bases and J gave up 1 base; unmatched junction bases: 6. CDR3 length equals 16 residues. The V gene's germline CDR1 is MDHEN and CDR2 SYDVKM. In DNA, the CDR3 is TGTGCCAGCAGGCCAATGGGACAGGGGAACACCGGGGAGCTGTTTTTT. It translates to CASRPMGQGNTGELFF.

This clone was seen more than once but under ten times. The chain couples TRBV2 to TRBJ2-1, with D possibly matching TRBD2 (5 bases). Between the trimmed V and J ends, which lost 6 bases and 3 bases, there was a span of 18 bases. There are 16 residues in the CDR3. The germline V gene has CDR1 SNHLY and CDR2 FYNNEI. This CDR3 is CASSPRAGGIYNEQFF. The DNA of the CDR3 is TGTGCCAGCAGCCCGCGGGCAGGCGGAATCTACAATGAGCAGTTCTTC.

This clone was seen a few times. V usage is TRBV7-2 and J usage is TRBJ1-5, with D perhaps TRBD1 (5 bases). CDR3 size: 15 residues. The V end was cut by 1 base, the J end by 6 bases, with 13 bases between. Germline V gives CDR1 SGHTA, CDR2 FQGNSA. The CDR3 nucleotides are TGTGCCAGCAGCTTAGGCGGGGGGTTCAGTCAGCCCCAGCATTTT. Residues: CASSLGGGFSQPQHF. The full variable domain, its missing parts supplied by reference TRBV7-2 and TRBJ1-5, is GAGVSQSPSNKVTEKGKDVELRCDPISGHTALYWYRQSLGQGLEFLIYFQGNSAPDKSGLPSDRFSAERTGGSVSTLTIQRTQQEDSAVYLCASSLGGGFSQPQHFGDGTRLSIL.

In DNA, the CDR3 is TGTGCCACCAGCAGAGACCCCGCAGGGGGCAACACTGAAGCTTTCTTT. Its translation: CATSRDPAGGNTEAFF. The genes are TRBV15 and TRBJ1-1; 8 bases agree with TRBD1. The CDR3 runs 16 residues. V trimming: 0 bases; J trimming: 2 bases; junction bases outside the gene matches: 5. Germline CDR1 and CDR2: LNHNV and YYDKDF (reference sequence). Complete variable domain (other parts from reference TRBV15 and TRBJ1-1): DAMVIQNPRYQVTQFGKPVTLSCSQTLNHNVMYWYQQKSSQAPKLLFHYYDKDFNNEADTPDNFQSRRPNTSFCFLDIRSPGLGDTAMYLCATSRDPAGGNTEAFFGQGTRLTVV.

The J gene is TRBJ2-1, the V gene TRBV5-4, with 8 positions matching TRBD2. Germline trimming cut 3 bases from V and 5 bases from J; bases unmatched to any gene: 4. CDR1 is SGHNT and CDR2 is YYREEE in the germline V gene (reference sequence). This CDR3 region has 14 residues. The CDR3: CASSSPGGNNEQFF. CDR3 sequence (DNA): TGTGCCAGCAGCTCCCCGGGAGGGAACAATGAGCAGTTCTTC.